This T cell receptor beta chain was identified in a study of shared T cell receptors in the human thymus. TCRdb's table, derived via immunoSEQ multiplex PCR, lists solely in-frame clones and lacks some. The sample records some 700,000 clones, 88% being singletons. The CDR3 length is 16 residues. CDR1 is MNHNY and CDR2 is SVGAGI in the germline V gene (reference sequence). J gave up 4 bases and V 4 bases, and 10 bases lay outside the gene matches. These data are also associated with another study on human thymus T cells.

Sample: thymocytes. This TCR came from a boy under two years old with a congenital heart defect. V is TRBV6-6 and J is TRBJ2-1, with 7 bases identical to TRBD2. The CDR3 DNA sequence: TGTGCCAGCAGTTTCTCTAGCGGCCCCTATTACAATGAGCAGTTCTTC. This translates into CASSFSSGPYYNEQFF.